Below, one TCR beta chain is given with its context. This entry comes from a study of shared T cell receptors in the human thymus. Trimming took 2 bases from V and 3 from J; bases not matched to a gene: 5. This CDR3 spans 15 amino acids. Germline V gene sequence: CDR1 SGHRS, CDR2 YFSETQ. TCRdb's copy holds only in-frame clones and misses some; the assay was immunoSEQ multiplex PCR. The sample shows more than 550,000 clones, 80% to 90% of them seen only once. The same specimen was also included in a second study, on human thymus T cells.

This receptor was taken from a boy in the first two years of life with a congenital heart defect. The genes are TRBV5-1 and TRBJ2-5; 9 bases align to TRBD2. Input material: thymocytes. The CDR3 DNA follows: TGCGCCAGCAGCTTAGGAGCGGGGGGTAAAGAGACCCAGTACTTC. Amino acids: CASSLGAGGKETQYF.